The 23 T cell receptor beta chains given below trace back to one sample, sequenced in a study of graft-versus-host responses after intestinal transplantation. The protocol was immunoSEQ multiplex PCR, while the TCRdb copy is restricted to in-frame clones and leaves out a portion. In the table there are 25,000 to 30,000 clones, approximately 93% of which are singletons. Sequenced here: PBMCs, sampled 18 days after transplant. These TCRs come from a human patient who received an intestinal transplant, so some T cells may come from the graft donor.

The chain is built from TRBV10-3 and TRBJ1-1, with 8 bases matching TRBD1. Trimming at V came to 6 bases and at J to 6 bases, leaving 6 bases not matched to a gene. The germline CDR1 and CDR2 sequences are ENHRY and SYGVKD. This CDR3 contains 13 residues. CDR3 protein: CAIRLQGEAEAFF. The DNA of the CDR3 is TGTGCCATCAGATTACAGGGGGAGGCTGAAGCTTTCTTT.

The J gene is TRBJ2-5, the V gene TRBV6-1; 15 bases are shared with TRBD2. Per the germline V gene, CDR1 is MNHNS and CDR2 is SASEGT. This CDR3 comprises 14 residues. V was pared by 11 bases and J by 2 bases, with 3 bases of the junction left unmatched. CDR3 loop: CAGGTSGGQETQYF. Written as DNA, the CDR3 is TGTGCCGGAGGGACTAGCGGGGGGCAAGAGACCCAGTACTTC.

The chain links TRBV10-3 to TRBJ2-4; D gene unclear. CDR3 length: 15 residues. V shed 4 bases and J shed 2 bases, with 12 bases lying between them. Germline loops: CDR1 ENHRY, CDR2 SYGVKD. This CDR3 reads CAISGSAGSKNIQYF. As DNA, the CDR3 is TGTGCCATCAGTGGAAGTGCAGGCTCCAAAAACATTCAGTACTTC.

V is TRBV9 and J is TRBJ2-2; 7 bases are a match to TRBD1. Trimming cost V 6 bases and J 0 bases; bases outside gene matches: 2. From germline, CDR1 is SGDLS and CDR2 YYNGEE. The CDR3 has 14 amino acids. As DNA, the CDR3 is TGTGCCAGCAACGACAGGGCGAACACCGGGGAGCTGTTTTTT. Its protein is CASNDRANTGELFF.

This clone turned up a few times. The chain combines TRBV7-2 with TRBJ2-3; the D call may be TRBD1 or TRBD2 (6 bases each). Trimming took off 3 bases at V and 4 bases at J, with 11 bases between the two ends. CDR3 length: 14 residues. From germline, CDR1 is SGHTA and CDR2 FQGNSA. Written as DNA, the CDR3 is TGTGCCAGCAGCTTGGGTAGGGGGGCAGATACGCAGTATTTT. Translating gives CASSLGRGADTQYF.

This chain joins TRBV2 and TRBJ2-1; TRBD2 matches 8 bases. The V gene end was trimmed by 3 bases and the J gene end by 3 bases; junction bases not matched to a gene: 7. The CDR3 is made up of 16 amino acids. CDR1 is SNHLY, CDR2 FYNNEI, per germline. This CDR3 reads CASSESGGRFYNEQFF. The CDR3 bases are TGTGCCAGCAGTGAGAGCGGGGGAAGATTCTACAATGAGCAGTTCTTC.

This rearrangement joins TRBV5-1 to TRBJ1-1; a possible D gene is TRBD1 (5 bases). The V and J ends lost 0 bases and 5 bases respectively, with 11 bases between them. CDR1 is SGHRS and CDR2 is YFSETQ in the germline V gene. The CDR3 covers 14 residues. The CDR3 loop is CASSLDSGGTEAFF. CDR3 nucleotide sequence: TGCGCCAGCAGCTTGGACAGCGGGGGGACTGAAGCTTTCTTT.

V is TRBV29-1 and J is TRBJ1-1; D is ambiguous. The CDR3 has 9 residues. CDR1 SQVTM and CDR2 ANQGSEA come from the germline V gene. The ends were cut back, 7 bases at V and 6 bases at J, with 6 bases in the middle. The CDR3 DNA reads TGCAGCGCTGCCCCTGAAGCTTTCTTT. Encoded protein: CSAAPEAFF.

The rearrangement joins TRBV7-8 to TRBJ2-3; D is undetermined. Germline V lookup: CDR1 SGHVS, CDR2 FQNEAQ. The CDR3 has 17 amino acids. V was cut by 5 bases and J by 1 base, with 19 bases left in between. The chain's CDR3 is CASSVGRALVGTDTQYF. The CDR3, as DNA: TGTGCCAGCAGCGTAGGTCGCGCCCTTGTGGGCACAGATACGCAGTATTTT.

The V gene is TRBV6-1, the J gene TRBJ1-4; D is undetermined. The length of the CDR3 is 14 residues. V lost 4 bases and J lost 3, with 9 bases in between. The germline gives CDR1 MNHNS, CDR2 SASEGT. The CDR3 coding sequence is TGTGCCAGCAGTGTCCTGGACGCTAATGAAAAACTGTTTTTT. Protein sequence: CASSVLDANEKLFF.

This chain joins TRBV9 and TRBJ1-3; the D gene is possibly TRBD1 (5 bases). The CDR3 contains 16 residues. CDR1 is SGDLS and CDR2 is YYNGEE in the germline V gene. The V end lost 1 base, the J end lost 0 bases, and 11 bases lay between the germline ends. The CDR3, as DNA: TGTGCCAGCAGCGTACTCCCTGGGGGCTCTGGAAACACCATATATTTT. It translates to CASSVLPGGSGNTIYF. Full variable domain (rest looked up from reference TRBV9 and TRBJ1-3): DSGVTQTPKHLITATGQRVTLRCSPRSGDLSVYWYQQSLDQGLQFLIQYYNGEERAKGNILERFSAQQFPDLHSELNLSSLELGDSALYFCASSVLPGGSGNTIYFGEGSWLTVV.

The gene calls are TRBV5-6 and TRBJ2-1; 8 bases are a match to TRBD2. The germline V gene has CDR1 SGHDT and CDR2 YYEEEE. V gave up 2 bases and J gave up 4 bases; unmatched junction bases: 11. The CDR3 has 17 amino acids. The CDR3 loop reads CASSLDGGDSYYNEQFF. CDR3 DNA: TGTGCCAGCAGCTTAGACGGGGGGGATTCCTATTACAATGAGCAGTTCTTC.

The chain carries TRBV11-3 and TRBJ2-1, with no clear D. Trimming removed 0 bases at V and 7 bases at J, with 7 bases between. Germline V lookup: CDR1 SGHNT, CDR2 YENEEA. The CDR3 totals 13 residues. CDR3 sequence: CASSLDGLNEQFF. In DNA form, the CDR3 reads TGTGCCAGCAGCTTAGACGGGTTGAATGAGCAGTTCTTC. The complete variable domain, with remaining parts taken from reference TRBV11-3 and TRBJ2-1, reads EAGVVQSPRYKIIEKKQPVAFWCNPISGHNTLYWYLQNLGQGPELLIRYENEEAVDDSQLPKDRFSAERLKGVDSTLKIQPAELGDSAVYLCASSLDGLNEQFFGPGTRLTVL.

The chain joins TRBV7-8 to TRBJ2-7, with unresolved D. The CDR3 is made up of 14 amino acids. The V gene's germline CDR1 is SGHVS and CDR2 FQNEAQ. V lost 4 bases to trimming and J lost 2 bases, with 12 bases between them. The CDR3 DNA reads TGTGCCAGCAGCTCCGCCGACCCAACCTACGAGCAGTACTTC. Its translation: CASSSADPTYEQYF. The entire variable domain, with the rest obtained from reference TRBV7-8 and TRBJ2-7, is as follows: GAGVSQSPRYKVAKRGQDVALRCDPISGHVSLFWYQQALGQGPEFLTYFQNEAQLDKSGLPSDRFFAERPEGSVSTLKIQRTQQEDSAVYLCASSSADPTYEQYFGPGTRLTVT.

The sample holds one count of this clone. The chain recombines TRBV7-9 with TRBJ2-1; 7 bases line up with TRBD2. The CDR3 length is 15 residues. CDR1 is SEHNR and CDR2 is FQNEAQ in the germline V gene (reference sequence). The junction had 3 bases not matched to a gene; V was cut back by 4 bases and J by 0 bases. This chain's CDR3 is CASSSSGTSYNEQFF. The CDR3 region has the DNA TGTGCCAGCAGCTCAAGCGGGACCTCCTACAATGAGCAGTTCTTC.

This clone appeared a single time. The chain joins TRBV6-1 to TRBJ2-5, with 8 bases fitting TRBD1. CDR1 is MNHNS and CDR2 is SASEGT in the germline V gene. The V and J ends lost 2 bases and 5 bases, in that order; junction bases with no gene match: 7. The CDR3 is made up of 15 amino acids. The CDR3 loop reads CASSESQGARETQYF. The CDR3 coding sequence is TGTGCCAGCAGTGAAAGTCAGGGGGCTAGGGAGACCCAGTACTTC.

The V gene is TRBV19, the J gene TRBJ1-5, with TRBD1 matching 8 bases. The CDR3 runs 15 residues. CDR1 and CDR2 from the germline V gene are LNHDA and SQIVND (reference sequence). J was trimmed by 6 bases and V by 2 bases; bases with no gene match: 6. In DNA form, the CDR3 reads TGTGCCAGTAGTATACGGACAGGGATTCCTCAGCCCCAGCATTTT. Residues: CASSIRTGIPQPQHF.

In its sample, this clone was seen once. V and J are TRBV6-5 and TRBJ1-1; D is possibly TRBD1 (6 bases). V dropped 1 base and J dropped 0 bases, with 12 bases sitting between them. This CDR3 region has 16 residues. Germline V gene data show CDR1 as MNHEY and CDR2 as SVGAGI. For the CDR3, the DNA is TGTGCCAGCAGTTACTGGAGGGAGGGGGTGAACACTGAAGCTTTCTTT. Its protein is CASSYWREGVNTEAFF.

The rearrangement joins TRBV7-9 to TRBJ2-3; unclear D gene. V lost 1 base, J lost 6 bases, and 2 bases lay in between. Germline V gene lookup returns CDR1 SEHNR and CDR2 FQNEAQ (reference sequence). This CDR3 is 11 amino acids long. CDR3 bases: TGTGCCAGCAGCTTAGTGGATACGCAGTATTTT. It encodes CASSLVDTQYF. Complete variable domain (other parts from reference TRBV7-9 and TRBJ2-3): DTGVSQNPRHKITKRGQNVTFRCDPISEHNRLYWYRQTLGQGPEFLTYFQNEAQLEKSRLLSDRFSAERPKGSFSTLEIQRTEQGDSAMYLCASSLVDTQYFGPGTRLTVL.

This chain uses TRBV19 with TRBJ2-4, with TRBD2 matching over 10 bases. V dropped 3 bases and J dropped 8; count of bases not matched to a gene: 10. Germline lookup yields CDR1 LNHDA and CDR2 SQIVND (reference sequence). The CDR3 has 16 residues. CDR3: CASSIRSSGGNYIQYF. The CDR3 DNA sequence: TGTGCCAGTAGTATTAGATCTAGCGGGGGTAACTACATTCAGTACTTC.

V and J are TRBV20-1 and TRBJ2-5; D possibly matches TRBD1 or TRBD2 (5 bases each). CDR3 length: 11 amino acids. Per the germline V gene, CDR1 is DFQATT and CDR2 is SNEGSKA (reference sequence). V gave up 5 bases and J gave up 8 bases, with 12 bases separating them. The CDR3 here is CSAPSGRTQYF. The CDR3 bases are TGCAGTGCTCCCTCGGGGCGAACCCAGTACTTC.

The gene calls are TRBV19 and TRBJ2-1; TRBD2 matches 9 bases. The CDR3 runs to 16 residues. The germline CDR1 and CDR2 sequences are LNHDA and SQIVND (reference sequence). Unmatched junction bases numbered 8, after V lost 5 bases and J lost 3 bases. In DNA form, the CDR3 reads TGTGCCAGTAGTTTTTGGGGAGCGGGGGGCTACAATGAGCAGTTCTTC. Amino acid sequence: CASSFWGAGGYNEQFF.

This clone was observed once. The chain is built from TRBV7-3 and TRBJ1-1; D remains unclear. The CDR3 totals 17 residues. Germline CDR1 SGHTA, CDR2 FQGTGA. V gave up 5 bases and J gave up 0 bases, with 19 bases separating them. CDR3 nucleotides: TGTGCCAGCAGCCCCTTCGGCGGAAGTAGCATGAACACTGAAGCTTTCTTT. This gives the protein CASSPFGGSSMNTEAFF.